This T cell receptor beta chain was recorded in a study of CD8 T cells in Susac syndrome. Random hexamers were used to reverse transcribe an amount of roughly 0.45 to 1 ug RNA. TCRdb re-analysed the immunoSEQ multiplex PCR reads in MiXCR, keeping a single row per CDR3 protein. The sample has tens of thousands of distinct CDR3 sequences; approximately 94% are singletons. The V and J ends lost 5 bases and 7 bases, in that order; junction bases with no gene match: 9. Germline V CDR1 and CDR2: SGHTA, FQGNSA. The CDR3 sequence is 16 residues long. Only one count was recorded for this clonotype. This TCR came from a human donor with Susac syndrome. V gene TRBV7-2 combines with J gene TRBJ2-1, with 12 positions matching TRBD2. What was sequenced was CD4+ T cells from PBMCs. The DNA of the CDR3 is TGTGCCAGCAGCGCCGAAACTAGCGGGGGGCTTAATGAGCAGTTCTTC. Amino acids: CASSAETSGGLNEQFF.